A selection of T cell receptor beta chains follows, all from one sample in a study of OX40 agonist ivuxolimab in advanced cancers. TCRdb keeps only in-frame clones here, not all; method: immunoSEQ multiplex PCR. This sample yields 50,000 or so clones, of which around four fifths are seen a single time; 12% belongs to the top ten. This specimen consisted of CD4+ or CD8+ T cells sorted from blood, obtained in a trial of the OX40 agonist ivuxolimab. Receptors were obtained from an adult with an advanced solid tumor such as melanoma, head and neck, liver or kidney cancer. The CDR3 runs from the conserved cysteine through the conserved F or W.

v_call cdr3_aa
TRBV7-2 CASSQRDRGSSEAFF
TRBV10-3 CATAQRDRGYNEQFF
TRBV4-1 CASSQDETRGETQYF
TRBV11-2 CASSAGLEAFF
TRBV4-3 CASSPAGGDTGELFF
TRBV14 CASSRLQGGEAFF
TRBV27 CASKGPAGGLAGDVLYNEQFF
TRBV28 CASSLYRGASTDTQYF
TRBV30 CAADQGYSPLHF
TRBV9 CASGFDRVNEKLFF
TRBV6-5 CASVLGSSPLHF
TRBV28 CASSLPTDTQYF
TRBV25-1 CASLGGPRISASNQPQHF
TRBV30 CAWSIIPVGNTEAFF
TRBV6-6 CASSYSGDTGELFF
TRBV5-4 CASSLDVGEKLFF
TRBV28 CASNRQGENYGYTF
TRBV7-8 CASSIREASGNTIYF
TRBV28 CASSLTGGTGELFF
TRBV5-1 CASSLEDTQYF
TRBV13 CASSEGLASGSGETQYF
TRBV10-3 CAISDLTTSGGSSYNEQFF
TRBV4-1 CASSQEGLAGGTGELFF
TRBV6-1 CASSEALIGSYGYTF